Shown below are 20 T cell receptor beta chains from a single sample sequenced in a study of T cell repertoires in cytomegalovirus infection. Via MiXCR, TCRdb re-called the reads, giving one row per CDR3 protein. There are just under 550,000 distinct CDR3 sequences in the sample; about 30% occur only once, and 13% lies in the top ten. Sequencing was performed on PBMCs. All receptors come from a human donor in good health (CMV status not recorded). Some clones in this sample may be carry-over from other donors' samples.

This chain links TRBV20-1 with TRBJ2-3; TRBD1 aligns across 9 bases. Germline CDR1 is DFQATT and CDR2 is SNEGSKA (reference sequence). The CDR3 sequence is 14 residues long. After removal of 4 bases from V and 4 bases from J, the junction contained 6 bases not matched to a gene. The CDR3 here is CSATSTGGADTQYF. The CDR3 nucleotides are TGCAGTGCTACTTCCACAGGGGGCGCAGATACGCAGTATTTT.

In this sample, this clonotype turned up a few times. The V and J genes are TRBV7-6 and TRBJ2-2, with D unclear. V lost 6 bases, J lost 0 bases, and 8 bases lay in between. Germline V gene lookup returns CDR1 SGHVS and CDR2 FNYEAQ. The CDR3 is 14 amino acids. The CDR3 sequence is CASREGANTGELFF. The CDR3 DNA reads as TGTGCCAGCAGGGAAGGCGCGAACACCGGGGAGCTGTTTTTT.

This rearrangement joins TRBV6-5 to TRBJ1-3; no reliable D call. Deletions cut 6 bases from V and 0 bases from J, with 12 bases between. Germline V CDR1 and CDR2: MNHEY, SVGAGI. This CDR3 comprises 15 residues. Written as DNA, the CDR3 is TGTGCCAGCAGAACTCGACCCAACTCTGGAAACACCATATATTTT. It specifies CASRTRPNSGNTIYF.

With respect to this clonotype: At one end, the junction sequence differs from germline, possibly due to a read error. J is TRBJ2-7 and V is TRBV5-3, with TRBD2 identical over 8 bases. TRBV5-3 is identified as an open reading frame with a role that is uncertain. The CDR3 sequence is 15 residues long. The CDR3 region has the DNA TGTGCCAGCAGCTTGGTTACGGGAGGGCCCCACGAGCAGTACTTC. It specifies CASSLVTGGPHEQYF.

The table lists this clonotype with many counts. The chain links TRBV7-8 to TRBJ1-4; unclear D gene. Trimming removed 2 bases from V and 0 bases from J, with 10 bases in between. Germline V gene sequence: CDR1 SGHVS, CDR2 FQNEAQ. The CDR3 extends over 16 amino acids. CDR3 sequence reads: CASSLRLPATNEKLFF. The CDR3 DNA reads as TGTGCCAGCAGCTTACGTCTCCCTGCAACTAATGAAAAACTGTTTTTT.

CDR3 residues: CASSPWTSGTQETQYF. As DNA, the CDR3 is TGTGCCAGCAGTCCCTGGACTAGCGGGACACAAGAGACCCAGTACTTC. V gene TRBV28 combines with J gene TRBJ2-5; 12 bases align to TRBD2. The CDR3 spans 16 residues. Per the germline V gene, CDR1 is MDHEN and CDR2 is SYDVKM. V was clipped by 5 bases and J by 2 bases; unmatched bases: 6.

This clonotype has at least ten counts. The chain uses TRBV7-2 and TRBJ2-3; D not resolved. V was cut by 2 bases and J by 6 bases, with 12 bases left in between. CDR3 length equals 14 residues. Germline CDR1 is SGHTA and CDR2 is FQGNSA. The CDR3 sequence is CASSLMGGMDTQYF. The CDR3 DNA is TGTGCCAGCAGCTTAATGGGCGGTATGGATACGCAGTATTTT.

This chain connects TRBV6-8 to TRBJ2-7; weak D call: TRBD2 (5 bases). The V gene lost 6 bases and the J gene lost 7 bases, with 19 bases spanning the gap. The CDR3 has 14 residues. Germline assignment: CDR1 MNHGY and CDR2 SAAAGT. CDR3 bases: TGTGCCAGCAGGGACTGGAGTGGTCGACATGAGCAGTACTTC. Protein product: CASRDWSGRHEQYF.

This clonotype showed up just a few times. This chain uses TRBV29-1 with TRBJ1-1, with 7 bases lining up with TRBD1. CDR3 length: 15 amino acids. The V segment lost 6 bases and the J segment 0 bases; nucleotides outside the gene matches: 10. In germline, CDR1 is SQVTM, CDR2 ANQGSEA. CDR3 nucleotide sequence: TGCAGCGTCCTCCGGACAGGACCTTTGAACACTGAAGCTTTCTTT. Residues: CSVLRTGPLNTEAFF.

The chain employs TRBV7-8 and TRBJ1-3; weak D call: TRBD1 (6 bases). Germline V gene data show CDR1 as SGHVS and CDR2 as FQNEAQ. V lost 7 bases, J lost 3 bases, and 22 bases lay in between. The CDR3 loop spans 17 amino acids. The CDR3 is CASKQTGFLERGNTIYF. The CDR3 region has the DNA TGTGCCAGCAAACAGACAGGTTTCCTAGAACGTGGAAACACCATATATTTT.

The rearrangement joins TRBV20-1 to TRBJ2-1, with 9 nucleotides matching TRBD2. The CDR3 contains 16 residues. V lost 5 bases to trimming and J lost 1 base; unmatched junction nucleotides: 9. CDR1 and CDR2 from the germline V gene are DFQATT and SNEGSKA (reference sequence). CDR3 nucleotides: TGCAGTGCTGTAGCGGGAGTATCCCCTTCCTACAATGAGCAGTTCTTC. Translating gives CSAVAGVSPSYNEQFF.

The chain joins TRBV10-3 to TRBJ1-2, with a weak D call TRBD1 (5 bases). CDR3 length: 14 amino acids. Germline V gene data show CDR1 as ENHRY and CDR2 as SYGVKD. Trimming cost V 0 bases and J 7 bases, with 12 bases left between them. CDR3 sequence reads: CAISESIRGSGYTF. Here the CDR3 DNA reads TGTGCCATCAGTGAGTCGATCCGGGGCTCTGGCTACACCTTC.

The V gene is TRBV7-9, the J gene TRBJ2-1; 7 nucleotides agree with TRBD2. Germline-derived CDR1 and CDR2 are SEHNR and FQNEAQ (reference sequence). CDR3 length: 12 amino acids. V gave up 10 bases and J gave up 14 bases; unmatched junction bases: 14. CDR3 residues: CATTWGGMREFF. The DNA for the CDR3 is TGTGCCACGACATGGGGGGGAATGAGGGAGTTCTTC.

The gene calls are TRBV2 and TRBJ1-1, with D possibly being TRBD1 (5 bases). Germline lookup yields CDR1 SNHLY and CDR2 FYNNEI. The CDR3 length is 14 residues. Trimming took 5 bases from V and 3 from J, leaving 13 bases between them. The CDR3 nucleotides read TGTGCCAGCAGTATCAAGGACACTTACACTGAAGCTTTCTTT. Translation gives CASSIKDTYTEAFF.

This clonotype was counted ten times or more. The rearrangement uses TRBV28 and TRBJ1-5, with D possibly TRBD1 on 5 matching bases. The V gene's germline CDR1 is MDHEN and CDR2 SYDVKM. The CDR3 sequence is 15 residues long. The V end lost 1 base, the J end lost 4 bases, and 11 bases lay between the germline ends. The DNA of the CDR3 is TGTGCCAGCAGTTTATCAGAGGGGCTTAATCAGCCCCAGCATTTT. Translated, it gives CASSLSEGLNQPQHF.

The rearrangement joins TRBV12-3 or TRBV12-4 to TRBJ1-4; TRBD1 aligns across 8 bases. The CDR3 extends over 16 amino acids. After removal of 5 bases from V and 4 bases from J, the junction contained 9 bases not matched to a gene. CDR3 region: CASSADRGGNNEKLFF. The DNA of the CDR3 is TGTGCCAGCAGTGCCGACAGGGGTGGGAATAATGAAAAACTGTTTTTT.

This clonotype was seen only a few times. J is TRBJ1-2 and V is TRBV2; D may be TRBD1 (6 bases). The V end lost 8 bases, the J end lost 2 bases, and 15 bases lay between the germline ends. CDR3 length: 14 residues. Per the germline V gene, CDR1 is SNHLY and CDR2 is FYNNEI. CDR3 sequence (DNA): TGTGCCAGCGTACAAACAGGGCAAAACTATGGCTACACCTTC. Translating it yields CASVQTGQNYGYTF.

This clonotype was counted many times. The chain links TRBV7-2 to TRBJ1-2; 7 positions agree with TRBD1. V shed 4 bases and J 4 bases; nucleotides not matched to a gene: 12. The CDR3 covers 16 residues. Germline lookup yields CDR1 SGHTA and CDR2 FQGNSA. In DNA form, the CDR3 reads TGTGCCAGCAGCTCCTATTCTCCAGGGGGGTTCTATGGCTACACCTTC. Its protein product is CASSSYSPGGFYGYTF. Complete variable domain (other parts from reference TRBV7-2 and TRBJ1-2): GAGVSQSPSNKVTEKGKDVELRCDPISGHTALYWYRQSLGQGLEFLIYFQGNSAPDKSGLPSDRFSAERTGGSVSTLTIQRTQQEDSAVYLCASSSYSPGGFYGYTFGSGTRLTVV.

V and J are TRBV29-1 and TRBJ2-7, with D possibly being TRBD2 (6 bases). CDR1 SQVTM and CDR2 ANQGSEA come from the germline V gene. V was trimmed by 6 bases and J by 3 bases, leaving 18 bases between them. The CDR3 sequence is 14 residues long. CDR3 residues: CSVVRGEVIYEQYF. CDR3 nucleotides: TGCAGCGTCGTAAGAGGGGAGGTTATCTACGAGCAGTACTTC.

This clonotype was seen repeatedly, ten times or more. The chain is built from TRBV7-6 and TRBJ2-6; 9 bases are a match to TRBD1. V trimming: 5 bases; J trimming: 4 bases; junction bases outside the gene matches: 3. This CDR3 region has 15 residues. The germline V gene has CDR1 SGHVS and CDR2 FNYEAQ. The CDR3 loop is CASSRTGVGANVLTF. CDR3 nucleotides: TGTGCCAGCAGCCGGACAGGGGTAGGGGCCAACGTCCTGACTTTC.